This entry features one TCR beta chain sequence. Its cognate antigen is unknown. J gave up 4 bases and V 5 bases, and 10 bases lay outside the gene matches. This CDR3 region has 16 residues. CDR1 is SGHVS, CDR2 FNYEAQ, per germline. PCR primers comprised 60 Vbeta and 13 Jbeta primers. The repertoire was sequenced with immunoSEQ multiplex PCR; TCRdb's copy has only in-frame clones and lacks some. The sample lists roughly 150,000 clones, roughly three quarters seen once, with roughly an eighth in the top ten. This specimen belongs to a study of cytomegalovirus exposure and HLA in healthy donors. Study-level points and caveats: The study flagged about 150 TCR beta chains as cytomegalovirus-associated. Sequences of the TCR beta chain were said to predict the HLA-A and HLA-B alleles of most subjects accurately. An apparent linkage of common viral pathogens to several of the most significant clusters emerged in a later analysis.

The V call is TRBV7-6, the J call TRBJ1-2; 10 positions agree with TRBD1. The receptor was derived from a woman between 35 and 50 years old in good health and CMV-seronegative. Sequenced: PBMCs. The DNA for the CDR3 is TGTGCCAGCAGCACAACTCGGACAGGGGGACTCTATGGCTACACCTTC. Translated: CASSTTRTGGLYGYTF.